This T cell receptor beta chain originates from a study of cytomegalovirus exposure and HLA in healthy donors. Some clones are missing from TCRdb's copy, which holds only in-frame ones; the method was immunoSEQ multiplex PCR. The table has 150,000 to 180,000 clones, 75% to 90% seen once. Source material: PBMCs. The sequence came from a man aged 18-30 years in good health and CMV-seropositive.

The CDR3 DNA reads TGCAGCGTTGTAAAGGGATTGGGGGCCTATGGCTACACCTTC. It specifies CSVVKGLGAYGYTF. The chain is built from TRBV29-1 and TRBJ1-2; weak D call: TRBD1 (6 bases). CDR1 SQVTM and CDR2 ANQGSEA come from the germline V gene. This CDR3 has 14 amino acids. The V end was cut by 4 bases, the J end by 4 bases, with 16 bases between.